This TCR beta chain was obtained from a study of T cells and Merkel cell carcinoma outcomes. Germline lookup yields CDR1 SGDLS and CDR2 YYNGEE. V was trimmed by 3 bases and J by 3 bases, leaving 12 bases between them. CDR3 length: 14 amino acids. TCRdb keeps only in-frame clones here, not all; method: immunoSEQ multiplex PCR. The sample contains fewer than 25,000 clones, over 75% of which appear only once. This clone has a single count. Sequencing was done on a sample of tumor tissue from Merkel cell carcinoma. The J gene is TRBJ1-1, the V gene TRBV9; unclear D gene. This receptor was taken from a human donor with Merkel cell carcinoma. The CDR3 here is CASSAFHIHTEAFF. The CDR3 DNA is TGTGCCAGCAGCGCGTTTCACATCCACACTGAAGCTTTCTTT.